This TCR beta chain was sequenced in a study of shared clonotypes between healthy human individuals. This clone was detected only once. The target antigen is unknown. The run depth of the assay was deep. Method: immunoSEQ multiplex PCR; TCRdb's copy keeps in-frame clones and lacks some. The data contain about 2,500,000 clones, around nine tenths of them singletons. The study's findings and limits: The study generally estimated greater richness for naive than memory subsets.

V lost 7 bases, J lost 0 bases, and 15 bases lay in between. Germline V gene sequence: CDR1 MDHEN, CDR2 SYDVKM. The CDR3 loop spans 16 amino acids. The clonotype was recovered from a man younger than 35 in good health. The J gene is TRBJ1-4, the V gene TRBV28; D is possibly TRBD1 (5 bases). The specimen was naive CD4+ T cells sorted from blood. Subset in this sample: CD45RA+ positively selected. The CDR3 region has the DNA TGTGCCAGCAACAGGTGGGCAGACGCAACTAATGAAAAACTGTTTTTT. Protein sequence: CASNRWADATNEKLFF.